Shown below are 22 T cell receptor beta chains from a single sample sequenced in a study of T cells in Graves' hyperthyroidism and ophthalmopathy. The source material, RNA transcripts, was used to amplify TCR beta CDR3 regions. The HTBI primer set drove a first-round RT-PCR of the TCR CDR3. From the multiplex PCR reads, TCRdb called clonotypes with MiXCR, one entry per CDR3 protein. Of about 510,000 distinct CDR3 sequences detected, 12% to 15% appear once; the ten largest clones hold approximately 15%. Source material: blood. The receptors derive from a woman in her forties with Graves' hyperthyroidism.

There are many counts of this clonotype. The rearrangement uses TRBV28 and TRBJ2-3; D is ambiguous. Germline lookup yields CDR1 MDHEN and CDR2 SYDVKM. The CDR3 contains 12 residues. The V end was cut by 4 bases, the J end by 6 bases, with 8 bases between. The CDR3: CASSSNSDTQYF. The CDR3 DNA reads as TGTGCCAGCAGTTCCAATTCCGATACGCAGTATTTT.

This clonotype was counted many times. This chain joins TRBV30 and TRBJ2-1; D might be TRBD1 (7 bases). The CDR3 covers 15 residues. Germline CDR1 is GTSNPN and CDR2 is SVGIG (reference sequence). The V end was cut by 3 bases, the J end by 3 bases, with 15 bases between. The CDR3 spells CAWSEQGRLYNEQFF. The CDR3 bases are TGTGCCTGGAGCGAACAGGGGAGGCTCTACAATGAGCAGTTCTTC.

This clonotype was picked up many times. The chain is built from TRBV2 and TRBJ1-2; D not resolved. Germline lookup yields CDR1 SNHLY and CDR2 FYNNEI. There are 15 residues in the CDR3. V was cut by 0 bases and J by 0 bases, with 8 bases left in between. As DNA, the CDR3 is TGTGCCAGCAGTGAAGCTGGTGGTGCTAACTATGGCTACACCTTC. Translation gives CASSEAGGANYGYTF.

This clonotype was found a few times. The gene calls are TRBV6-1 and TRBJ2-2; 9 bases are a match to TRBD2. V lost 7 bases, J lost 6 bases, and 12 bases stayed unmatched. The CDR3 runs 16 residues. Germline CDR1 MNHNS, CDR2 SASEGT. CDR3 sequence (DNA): TGTGCCAGCATGGTAGCGGGAGCCCCGAGGGCCGGGGAGCTGTTTTTT. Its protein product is CASMVAGAPRAGELFF.

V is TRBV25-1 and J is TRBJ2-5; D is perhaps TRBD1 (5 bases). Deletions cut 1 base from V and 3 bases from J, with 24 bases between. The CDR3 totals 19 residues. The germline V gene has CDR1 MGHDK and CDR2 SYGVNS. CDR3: CASSELGATVLPPKETQYF. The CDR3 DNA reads TGTGCCAGCAGTGAATTAGGGGCGACAGTCCTCCCTCCTAAAGAGACCCAGTACTTC. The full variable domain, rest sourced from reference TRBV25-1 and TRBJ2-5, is EADIYQTPRYLVIGTGKKITLECSQTMGHDKMYWYQQDPGMELHLIHYSYGVNSTEKGDLSSESTVSRIRTEHFPLTLESARPSHTSQYLCASSELGATVLPPKETQYFGPGTRLLVL.

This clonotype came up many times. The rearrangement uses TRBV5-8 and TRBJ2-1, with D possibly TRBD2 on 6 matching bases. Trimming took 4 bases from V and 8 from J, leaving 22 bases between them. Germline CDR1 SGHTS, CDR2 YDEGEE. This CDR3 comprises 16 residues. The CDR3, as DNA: TGTGCCAGCAGCCCGCCCAAGAGCGGGTTGTGGGATGAGCAGTTCTTC. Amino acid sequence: CASSPPKSGLWDEQFF.

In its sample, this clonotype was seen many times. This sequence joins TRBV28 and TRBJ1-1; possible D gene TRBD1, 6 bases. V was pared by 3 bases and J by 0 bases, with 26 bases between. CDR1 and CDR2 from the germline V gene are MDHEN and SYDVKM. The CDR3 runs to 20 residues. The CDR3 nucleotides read TGTGCCAGCAGTTTTCGGGACACCATATACCGTCATCCTATGAACACTGAAGCTTTCTTT. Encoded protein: CASSFRDTIYRHPMNTEAFF. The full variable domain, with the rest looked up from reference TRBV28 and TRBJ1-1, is DVKVTQSSRYLVKRTGEKVFLECVQDMDHENMFWYRQDPGLGLRLIYFSYDVKMKEKGDIPEGYSVSREKKERFSLILESASTNQTSMYLCASSFRDTIYRHPMNTEAFFGQGTRLTVV.

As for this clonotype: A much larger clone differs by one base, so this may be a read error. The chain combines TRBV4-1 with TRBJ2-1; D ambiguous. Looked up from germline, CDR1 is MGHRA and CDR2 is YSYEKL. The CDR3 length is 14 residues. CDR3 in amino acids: CASSREDIYNERFF. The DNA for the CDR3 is TGCGCCAGCAGCAGAGAAGACATCTACAATGAGCGGTTCTTC.

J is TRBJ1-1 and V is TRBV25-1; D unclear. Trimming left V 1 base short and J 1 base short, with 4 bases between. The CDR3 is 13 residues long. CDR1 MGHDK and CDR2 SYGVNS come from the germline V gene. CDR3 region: CASSEFTNTEAFF. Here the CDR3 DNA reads TGTGCCAGCAGTGAATTTACGAACACTGAAGCTTTCTTT.

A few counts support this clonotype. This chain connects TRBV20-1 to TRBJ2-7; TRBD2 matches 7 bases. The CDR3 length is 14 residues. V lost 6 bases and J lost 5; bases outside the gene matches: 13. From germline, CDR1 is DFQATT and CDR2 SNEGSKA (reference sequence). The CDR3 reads CSASGDLFLNEQYF. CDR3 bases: TGCAGTGCCAGCGGGGACCTCTTTCTCAACGAGCAGTACTTC.

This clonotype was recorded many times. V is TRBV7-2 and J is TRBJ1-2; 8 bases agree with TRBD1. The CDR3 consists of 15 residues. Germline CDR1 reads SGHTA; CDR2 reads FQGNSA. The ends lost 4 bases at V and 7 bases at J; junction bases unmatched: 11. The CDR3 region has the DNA TGTGCCAGCAGCTCAATGCAGGGGGCTTTACGTGGCTACACCTTC. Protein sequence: CASSSMQGALRGYTF. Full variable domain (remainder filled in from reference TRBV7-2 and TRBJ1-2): GAGVSQSPSNKVTEKGKDVELRCDPISGHTALYWYRQSLGQGLEFLIYFQGNSAPDKSGLPSDRFSAERTGGSVSTLTIQRTQQEDSAVYLCASSSMQGALRGYTFGSGTRLTVV.

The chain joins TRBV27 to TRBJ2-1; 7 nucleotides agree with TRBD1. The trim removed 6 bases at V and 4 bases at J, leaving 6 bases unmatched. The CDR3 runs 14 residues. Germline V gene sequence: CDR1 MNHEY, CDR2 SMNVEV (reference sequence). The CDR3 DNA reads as TGTGCCAGCAGGCGAGGGGGCGGATACAATGAGCAGTTCTTC. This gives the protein CASRRGGGYNEQFF.

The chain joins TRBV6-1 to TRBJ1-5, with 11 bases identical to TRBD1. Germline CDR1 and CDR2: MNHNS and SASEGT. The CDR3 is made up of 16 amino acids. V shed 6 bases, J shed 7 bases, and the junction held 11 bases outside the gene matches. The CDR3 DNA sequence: TGTGCCAGCAGACACCGGGGGGGGACAGGGGGGCAGCCCCAGCATTTT. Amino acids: CASRHRGGTGGQPQHF.

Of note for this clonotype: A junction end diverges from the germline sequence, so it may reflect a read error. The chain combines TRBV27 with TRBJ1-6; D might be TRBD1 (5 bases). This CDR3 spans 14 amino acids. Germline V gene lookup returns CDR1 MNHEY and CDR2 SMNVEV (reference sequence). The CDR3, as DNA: TGTGCCAGCAGTTTTGACAGAAAAAATTCACCCCTCCGCTTT. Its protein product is CASSFDRKNSPLRF.

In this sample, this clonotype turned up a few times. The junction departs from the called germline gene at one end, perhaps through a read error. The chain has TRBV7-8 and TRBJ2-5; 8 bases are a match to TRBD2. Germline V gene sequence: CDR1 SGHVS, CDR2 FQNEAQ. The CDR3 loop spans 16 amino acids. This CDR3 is CTSSLGLAGPQETQYF. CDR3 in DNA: TGTACCAGCAGCTTAGGTCTAGCGGGCCCCCAAGAGACCCAGTACTTC.

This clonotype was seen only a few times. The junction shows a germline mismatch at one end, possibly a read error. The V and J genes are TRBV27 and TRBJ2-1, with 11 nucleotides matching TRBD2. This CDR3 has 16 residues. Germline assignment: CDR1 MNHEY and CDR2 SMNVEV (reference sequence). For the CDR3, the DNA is TGTGCCGGCAGTTTACTGACTAGCGGGACAAACAATGAGCAGTTCTTC. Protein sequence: CAGSLLTSGTNNEQFF.

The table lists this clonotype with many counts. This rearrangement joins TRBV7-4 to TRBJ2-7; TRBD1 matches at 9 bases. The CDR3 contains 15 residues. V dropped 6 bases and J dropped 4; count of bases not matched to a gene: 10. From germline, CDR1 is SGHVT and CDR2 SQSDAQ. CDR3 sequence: CASSTEEGQGYEQYF. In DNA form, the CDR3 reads TGTGCCAGCAGTACGGAGGAGGGACAGGGTTACGAGCAGTACTTC.

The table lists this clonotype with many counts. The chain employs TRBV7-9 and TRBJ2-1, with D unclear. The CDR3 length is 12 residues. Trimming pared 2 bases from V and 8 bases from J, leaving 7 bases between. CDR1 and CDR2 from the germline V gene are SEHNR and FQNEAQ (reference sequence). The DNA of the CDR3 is TGTGCCAGCAGCTTACGAATGGATGAGCAGTTCTTC. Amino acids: CASSLRMDEQFF.

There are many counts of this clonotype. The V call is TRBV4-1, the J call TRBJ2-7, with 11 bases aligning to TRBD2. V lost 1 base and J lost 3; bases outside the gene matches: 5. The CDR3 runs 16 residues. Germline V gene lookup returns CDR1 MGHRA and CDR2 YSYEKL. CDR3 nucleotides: TGCGCCAGCAGCCAAGCCATGGGGACTAGCGGCTACGAGCAGTACTTC. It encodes CASSQAMGTSGYEQYF.

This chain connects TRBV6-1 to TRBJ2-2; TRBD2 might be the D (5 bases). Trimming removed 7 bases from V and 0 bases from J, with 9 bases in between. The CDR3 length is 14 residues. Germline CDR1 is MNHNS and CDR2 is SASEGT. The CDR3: CASTTLANTGELFF. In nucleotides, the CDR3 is TGTGCCAGCACCACACTAGCGAACACCGGGGAGCTGTTTTTT.

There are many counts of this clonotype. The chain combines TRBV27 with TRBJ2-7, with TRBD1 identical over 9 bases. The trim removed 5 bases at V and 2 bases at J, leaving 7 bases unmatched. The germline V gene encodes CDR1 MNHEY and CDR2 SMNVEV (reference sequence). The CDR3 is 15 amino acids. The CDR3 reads CASSGFRDRAYEQYF. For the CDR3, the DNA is TGTGCCAGCAGTGGGTTCCGGGACAGGGCCTACGAGCAGTACTTC.

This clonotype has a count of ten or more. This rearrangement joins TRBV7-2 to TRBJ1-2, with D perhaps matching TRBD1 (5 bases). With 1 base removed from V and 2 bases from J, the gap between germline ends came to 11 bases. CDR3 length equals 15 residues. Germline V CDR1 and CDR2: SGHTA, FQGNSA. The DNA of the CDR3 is TGTGCCAGCAGCTTAGATTTGGGGGTGAACTATGGCTACACCTTC. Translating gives CASSLDLGVNYGYTF. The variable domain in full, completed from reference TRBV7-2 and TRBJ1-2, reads GAGVSQSPSNKVTEKGKDVELRCDPISGHTALYWYRQSLGQGLEFLIYFQGNSAPDKSGLPSDRFSAERTGGSVSTLTIQRTQQEDSAVYLCASSLDLGVNYGYTFGSGTRLTVV.